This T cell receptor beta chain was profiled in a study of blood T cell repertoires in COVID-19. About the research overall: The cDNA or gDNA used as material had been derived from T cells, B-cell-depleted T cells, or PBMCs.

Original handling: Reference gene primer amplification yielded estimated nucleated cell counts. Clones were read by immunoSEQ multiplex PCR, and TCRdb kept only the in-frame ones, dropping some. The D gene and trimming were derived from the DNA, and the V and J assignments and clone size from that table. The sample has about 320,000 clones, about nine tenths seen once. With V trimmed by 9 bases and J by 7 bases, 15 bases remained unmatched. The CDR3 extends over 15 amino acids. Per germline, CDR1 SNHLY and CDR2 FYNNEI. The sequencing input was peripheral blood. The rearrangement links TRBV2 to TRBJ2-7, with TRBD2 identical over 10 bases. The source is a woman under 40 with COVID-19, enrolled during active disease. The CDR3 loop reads CASELAGVPSKEQYF. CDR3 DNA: TGTGCCAGTGAGCTAGCGGGGGTTCCCTCTAAAGAGCAGTACTTC.